Listed below are T cell receptor beta chains from one sample, sequenced in a study of CD8+CD57+ T cells in acquired aplastic anemia. Each CDR3 protein gets one entry after TCRdb re-called the reads with MiXCR. The sample holds approximately 250,000 distinct CDR3 sequences, approximately 82% seen once. The sequenced sample consisted of sorted CD4+, CD8+, or CD8+CD57+ T cells (not recorded which) from PBMCs. Receptors were obtained from a human donor with aplastic anemia. Each CDR3 is given with its conserved first and last residue. The D gene is left open where the match is weak. A clone size is listed for some rows: how often the clone was seen (once, few, many), or a class if it is expanded.

d_gene	abundance	v_gene	j_gene	CDR3aa	CDR3nt
-	-	TRBV7-3	TRBJ2-1	CASSHAGNTGEDEQFF	TGTGCCAGCAGCCACGCGGGGAACACCGGGGAGGATGAGCAGTTCTTC
TRBD2	-	TRBV7-8	TRBJ2-5	CASSVPGGRDMENQYF	TGTGCCAGCAGCGTACCGGGAGGTCGCGATATGGAGAATCAGTACTTC
-	-	TRBV2	TRBJ2-1	CASRGGGSHEQFF	TGTGCCAGCAGGGGTGGGGGGAGCCATGAGCAGTTCTTC
-	-	TRBV5-5	TRBJ1-1	CASSSDLSGNTEAFF	TGTGCCAGCAGCTCGGATCTGTCAGGGAACACTGAAGCTTTCTTT
TRBD2	-	TRBV7-8	TRBJ2-3	CASGVAGTHTQYF	TGTGCCAGCGGGGTAGCGGGAACACATACGCAGTATTTT
-	-	TRBV11-2	TRBJ2-3	CASSFQRRDTQYF	TGTGCCAGCAGCTTTCAAAGAAGAGATACGCAGTATTTT
TRBD2	-	TRBV7-2	TRBJ2-5	CASTHRGGAGETQYF	TGTGCCAGCACCCATCGCGGGGGGGCCGGAGAGACCCAGTACTTC
-	few	TRBV2	TRBJ2-7	CASSSSYEQYF	TGTGCCAGCAGTTCCTCCTACGAGCAGTACTTC
-	-	TRBV9	TRBJ1-5	CASGGGTARNQLQHF	TGTGCCAGCGGCGGAGGGACCGCCCGAAATCAGCTCCAGCATTTT
-	-	TRBV7-8	TRBJ1-3	CASSVAGGSDKHIYF	TGTGCCAGCAGCGTAGCGGGAGGCTCTGATAAGCACATATATTTT
-	-	TRBV9	TRBJ2-5	CASSGASGPWRGNF	TGTGCCAGCAGCGGAGCCTCTGGGCCCTGGCGGGGAAACTTC
-	-	TRBV7-3	TRBJ1-1	CASTRQANADEHCFF	TGTGCCAGCACAAGACAGGCCAACGCCGATGAACACTGTTTCTTT
-	-	TRBV9	TRBJ2-2	CASSLYRHGTVFF	TGTGCCAGCAGTTTATACAGGCACGGCACAGTGTTTTTT
-	-	TRBV7-2	TRBJ2-3	CASSPGGPAEAHSF	TGTGCCAGCAGCCCCGGGGGGCCTGCGGAAGCACACAGTTTT
TRBD2	-	TRBV7-9	TRBJ2-1	CASSLGLAYRDQFF	TGTGCCAGCAGCTTGGGACTAGCCTACAGGGACCAGTTCTTC
-	-	TRBV2	TRBJ2-3	CASSAQGISTDTQYF	TGTGCCAGCAGTGCCCAGGGGATTAGCACAGATACGCAGTATTTT
TRBD2	-	TRBV10-3	TRBJ2-1	CASSVVSGGFSYNEQFF	TGTGCCAGCAGTGTGGTTAGCGGGGGCTTCTCCTATAATGAGCAGTTCTTC
TRBD1	-	TRBV7-9	TRBJ2-5	CATSRGLQGESKYF	TGTGCCACCAGCCGGGGATTACAGGGGGAGTCGAAGTACTTC
TRBD2	once	TRBV11-2	TRBJ2-1	CASSWTSGGTSYNEQLF	TGTGCCAGCAGCTGGACTAGCGGGGGGACTTCCTACAATGAGCAGCTCTTC
-	many	TRBV15	TRBJ1-6	CATRSGNSPLHF	TGTGCCACCAGATCAGGGAATTCACCCCTCCACTTT
TRBD2	-	TRBV7-8	TRBJ2-3	CASGLAGSATEQF	TGTGCCAGCGGCTTAGCGGGCAGTGCGACGGAGCAGTTT
-	-	TRBV7-3	TRBJ2-1	CASSSAGRGNNEQFF	TGTGCCAGCAGCTCGGCCGGTCGGGGGAACAATGAGCAGTTCTTC
TRBD2	-	TRBV7-9	TRBJ2-3	CASSVGRAGGRDTQYF	TGTGCCAGCAGCGTAGGACGAGCGGGCGGGAGAGATACGCAGTATTTT
TRBD2	many	TRBV7-3	TRBJ2-1	CASSRQGLAGSLSF	TGTGCCAGCTCAAGACAGGGACTAGCGGGAAGTCTGTCCTTC
-	-	TRBV7-9	TRBJ2-3	CASREGPTDTQYF	TGTGCCAGCAGGGAAGGACCCACAGATACGCAGTATTTT
-	once	TRBV7-3	TRBJ1-2	CASSLDTGGLYYGYTF	TGTGCCAGCAGCCTAGACACGGGGGGGCTGTATTATGGCTACACCTTC
-	-	TRBV7-3	TRBJ2-7	CASSQDPQFYEQYF	TGCGCCAGCAGCCAAGATCCCCAATTCTACGAGCAGTACTTC
TRBD1	-	TRBV7-6	TRBJ2-2	CASSITGGDTGELFF	TGTGCCAGCAGCATTACAGGGGGCGACACCGGGGAGCTGTTTTTT
-	-	TRBV11-1	TRBJ1-2	CASSLGLSHGYTF	TGTGCCAGCAGCTTGGGGCTGAGCCATGGCTACACCTTC
TRBD1	-	TRBV7-2	TRBJ1-1	CASSLELTGNYGAFF	TGTGCCAGCAGCTTGGAACTGACAGGGAACTATGGAGCTTTCTTT
TRBD1	-	TRBV7-9	TRBJ2-4	CASSLDLTGNTEKNIQYF	TGTGCCAGCAGCTTAGATCTGACAGGGAACACTGAAAAAAACATTCAGTACTTC
-	-	TRBV7-8	TRBJ2-5	CASSLAGACGAPQYF	TGTGCCAGCAGCTTAGCGGGAGCTTGCGGTGCGCCGCAGTACTTC
-	many	TRBV7-8	TRBJ2-3	CASSLAEMDTQYF	TGTGCCAGCAGCTTAGCGGAGATGGATACGCAGTATTTT
-	-	TRBV10-3	TRBJ2-7	CAIRDRGYEQYF	TGTGCCATCAGGGATAGGGGATACGAGCAGTACTTC
-	-	TRBV7-9	TRBJ2-1	CASSFDKSSKNEQFF	TGCGCCAGCAGCTTTGATAAGAGTAGTAAGAATGAGCAGTTCTTC